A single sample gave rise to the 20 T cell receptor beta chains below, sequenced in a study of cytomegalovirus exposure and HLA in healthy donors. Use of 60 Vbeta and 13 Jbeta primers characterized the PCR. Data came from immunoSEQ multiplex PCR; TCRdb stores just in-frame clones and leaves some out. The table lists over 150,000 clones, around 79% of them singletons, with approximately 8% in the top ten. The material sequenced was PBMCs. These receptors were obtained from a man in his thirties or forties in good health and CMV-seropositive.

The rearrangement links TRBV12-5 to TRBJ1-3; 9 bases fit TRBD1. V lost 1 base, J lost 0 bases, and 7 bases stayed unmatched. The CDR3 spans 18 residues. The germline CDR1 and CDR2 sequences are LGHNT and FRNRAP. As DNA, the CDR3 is TGTGCTAGTGGTTTGGACCGGGACAGGGTTTTCTCTGGAAACACCATATATTTT. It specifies CASGLDRDRVFSGNTIYF.

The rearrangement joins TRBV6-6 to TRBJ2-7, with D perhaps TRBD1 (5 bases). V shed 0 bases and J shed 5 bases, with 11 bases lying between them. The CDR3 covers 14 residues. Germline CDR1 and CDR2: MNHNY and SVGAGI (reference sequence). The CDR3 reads CASSYSRGRDEQYF. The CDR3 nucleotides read TGTGCCAGCAGTTACTCAAGGGGCAGGGACGAGCAGTACTTC.

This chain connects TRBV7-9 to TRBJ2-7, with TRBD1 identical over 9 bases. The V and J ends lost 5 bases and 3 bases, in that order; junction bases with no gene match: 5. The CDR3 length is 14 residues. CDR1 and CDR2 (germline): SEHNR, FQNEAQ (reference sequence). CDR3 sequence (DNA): TGTGCCAGCAGCGACGGGACAGGGATCTACGAGCAGTACTTC. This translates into CASSDGTGIYEQYF.

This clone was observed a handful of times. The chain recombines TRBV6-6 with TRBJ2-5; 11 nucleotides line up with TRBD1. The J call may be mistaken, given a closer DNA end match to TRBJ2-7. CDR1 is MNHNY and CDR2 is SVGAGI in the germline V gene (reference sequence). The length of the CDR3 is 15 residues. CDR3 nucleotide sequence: TGTGCCAGCAGCCGCGTGGGGACAGGGGGTGGCGAGCAGTACTTC. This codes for CASSRVGTGGGEQYF.

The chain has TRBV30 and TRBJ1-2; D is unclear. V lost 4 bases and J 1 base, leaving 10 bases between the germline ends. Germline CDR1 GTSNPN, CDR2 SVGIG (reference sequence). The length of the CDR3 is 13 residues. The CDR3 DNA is TGTGCCTGGACCCTCGACAATAACTATGGCTACACCTTC. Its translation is CAWTLDNNYGYTF.

CDR3 DNA sequence: TGTGCTAGTGGTCTCCCGATCGGGAGGGCCGAGAGCCGAGGGGAGCAGTTCTTC. The encoded protein is CASGLPIGRAESRGEQFF. V usage is TRBV12-5 and J usage is TRBJ2-1; 8 positions match TRBD2. The CDR3 is 18 amino acids. CDR1 LGHNT and CDR2 FRNRAP come from the germline V gene. V trimming: 5 bases; J trimming: 10 bases; junction bases outside the gene matches: 22.

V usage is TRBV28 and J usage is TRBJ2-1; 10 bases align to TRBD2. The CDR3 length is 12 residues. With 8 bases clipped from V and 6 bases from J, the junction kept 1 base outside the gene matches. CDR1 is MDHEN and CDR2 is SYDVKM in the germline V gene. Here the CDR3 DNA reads TGTGCCAGCGAGCGGGAGGGCAATGAGCAGTTCTTC. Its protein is CASEREGNEQFF.

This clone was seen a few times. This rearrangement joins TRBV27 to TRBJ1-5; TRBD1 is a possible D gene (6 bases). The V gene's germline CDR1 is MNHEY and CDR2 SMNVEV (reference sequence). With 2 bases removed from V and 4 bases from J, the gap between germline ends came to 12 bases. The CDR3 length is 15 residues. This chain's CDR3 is CASSLQPGDNQPQHF. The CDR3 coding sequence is TGTGCCAGCAGTTTACAGCCAGGGGATAATCAGCCCCAGCATTTT.

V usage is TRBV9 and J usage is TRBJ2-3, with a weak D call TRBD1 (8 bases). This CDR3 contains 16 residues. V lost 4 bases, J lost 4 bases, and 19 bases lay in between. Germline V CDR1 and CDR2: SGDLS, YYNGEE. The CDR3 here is CASSSTTGGAADTQYF. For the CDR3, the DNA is TGTGCCAGCAGCTCTACTACAGGGGGGGCTGCAGATACGCAGTATTTT.

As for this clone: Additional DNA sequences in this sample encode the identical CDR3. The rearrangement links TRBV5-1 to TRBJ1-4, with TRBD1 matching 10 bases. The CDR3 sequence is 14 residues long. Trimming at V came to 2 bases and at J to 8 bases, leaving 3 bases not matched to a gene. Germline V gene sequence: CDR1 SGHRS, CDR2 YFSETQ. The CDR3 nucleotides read TGCGCCAGCAGCTTCGGACAGGGGGGAGAAAAACTGTTTTTT. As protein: CASSFGQGGEKLFF.

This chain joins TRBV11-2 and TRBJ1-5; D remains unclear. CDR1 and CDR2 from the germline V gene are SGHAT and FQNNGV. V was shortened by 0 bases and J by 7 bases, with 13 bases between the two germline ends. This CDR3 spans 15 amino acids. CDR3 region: CASSLDLGRWQPQHF. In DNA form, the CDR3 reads TGTGCCAGCAGCTTAGATCTCGGCAGGTGGCAGCCCCAGCATTTT.

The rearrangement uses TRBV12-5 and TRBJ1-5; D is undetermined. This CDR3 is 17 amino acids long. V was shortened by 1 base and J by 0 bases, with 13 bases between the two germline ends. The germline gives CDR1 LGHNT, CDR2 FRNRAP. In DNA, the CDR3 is TGTGCTAGTGGTTTGGGCGGGAGAGCCTTTAGCAATCAGCCCCAGCATTTT. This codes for CASGLGGRAFSNQPQHF.

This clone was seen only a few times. The CDR3 DNA is TGTGCCAGCAGTCCGCGGGAAAGGAACACCGGGGAGCTGTTTTTT. As protein: CASSPRERNTGELFF. This sequence joins TRBV6-5 and TRBJ2-2, with D possibly TRBD2 on 6 matching bases. CDR3 length: 15 amino acids. Germline assignment: CDR1 MNHEY and CDR2 SVGAGI. Trimming pared 5 bases from V and 1 base from J, leaving 11 bases between.

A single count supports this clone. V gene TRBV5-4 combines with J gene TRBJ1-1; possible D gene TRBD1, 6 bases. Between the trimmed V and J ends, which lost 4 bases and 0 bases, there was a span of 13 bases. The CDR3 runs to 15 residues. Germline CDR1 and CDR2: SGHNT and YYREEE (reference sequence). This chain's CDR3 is CASSPGGQLNTEAFF. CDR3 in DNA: TGTGCCAGCAGCCCTGGAGGACAGTTGAACACTGAAGCTTTCTTT.

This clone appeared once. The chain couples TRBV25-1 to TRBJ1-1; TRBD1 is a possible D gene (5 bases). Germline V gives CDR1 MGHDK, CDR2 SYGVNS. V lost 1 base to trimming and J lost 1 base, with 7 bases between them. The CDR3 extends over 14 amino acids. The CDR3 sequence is CASSESQANTEAFF. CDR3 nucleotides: TGTGCCAGCAGTGAATCACAGGCGAACACTGAAGCTTTCTTT.

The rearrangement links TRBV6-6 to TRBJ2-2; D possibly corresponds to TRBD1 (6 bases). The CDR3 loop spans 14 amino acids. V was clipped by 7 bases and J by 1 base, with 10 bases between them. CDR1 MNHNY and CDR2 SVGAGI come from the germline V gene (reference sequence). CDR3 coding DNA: TGTGCCAGCAAAGAAGGGGGGAACACCGGGGAGCTGTTTTTT. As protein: CASKEGGNTGELFF.

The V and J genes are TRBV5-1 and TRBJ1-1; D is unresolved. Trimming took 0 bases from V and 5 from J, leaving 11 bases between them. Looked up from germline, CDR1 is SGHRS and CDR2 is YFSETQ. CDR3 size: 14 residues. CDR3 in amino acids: CASSLGAGRTEAFF. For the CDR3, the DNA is TGCGCCAGCAGCTTGGGGGCCGGGAGGACTGAAGCTTTCTTT. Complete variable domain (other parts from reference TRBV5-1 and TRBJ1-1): KAGVTQTPRYLIKTRGQQVTLSCSPISGHRSVSWYQQTPGQGLQFLFEYFSETQRNKGNFPGRFSGRQFSNSRSEMNVSTLELGDSALYLCASSLGAGRTEAFFGQGTRLTVV.

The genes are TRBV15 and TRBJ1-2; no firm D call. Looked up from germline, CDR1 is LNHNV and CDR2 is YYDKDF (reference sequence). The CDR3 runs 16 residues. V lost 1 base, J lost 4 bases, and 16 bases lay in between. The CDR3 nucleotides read TGTGCCACCAGCAGAGCCCTCATCTCGTCGGGCTATGGCTACACCTTC. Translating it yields CATSRALISSGYGYTF. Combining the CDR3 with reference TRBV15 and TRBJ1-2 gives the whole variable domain DAMVIQNPRYQVTQFGKPVTLSCSQTLNHNVMYWYQQKSSQAPKLLFHYYDKDFNNEADTPDNFQSRRPNTSFCFLDIRSPGLGDTAMYLCATSRALISSGYGYTFGSGTRLTVV.

The CDR3 reads CASSFRDSYEQYF. As DNA, the CDR3 is TGTGCCAGCAGCTTCAGGGACTCCTACGAGCAGTACTTC. This rearrangement joins TRBV11-2 to TRBJ2-7; possible D gene TRBD1, 5 bases. Germline V gene sequence: CDR1 SGHAT, CDR2 FQNNGV. CDR3 length: 13 amino acids. With 3 bases removed from V and 0 bases from J, the gap between germline ends came to 6 bases.

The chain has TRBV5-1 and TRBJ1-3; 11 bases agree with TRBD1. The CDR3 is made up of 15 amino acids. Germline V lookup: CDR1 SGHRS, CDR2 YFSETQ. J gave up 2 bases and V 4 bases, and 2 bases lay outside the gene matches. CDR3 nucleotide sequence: TGCGCCAGCAGCGGGGGACAGGGGGCTGGAAACACCATATATTTT. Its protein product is CASSGGQGAGNTIYF.